Each of the 21 T cell receptor beta chains below was sequenced from the same sample in a study of cytomegalovirus exposure and HLA in healthy donors. Both 60 Vbeta primers and 13 Jbeta primers went into the PCR. Clones were read by immunoSEQ multiplex PCR, and TCRdb kept only the in-frame ones, dropping some. The sample includes about 220,000 clones, more than 65% of them seen just once. The specimen was PBMCs. The origin of the receptors is a woman younger than 45 in good health and CMV-seronegative.

The rearrangement links TRBV11-1 to TRBJ1-1, with D uncertain. The CDR3 runs 13 residues. In germline, CDR1 is SGHAT, CDR2 FQDESV (reference sequence). The V end lost 5 bases, the J end lost 0 bases, and 7 bases lay between the germline ends. The DNA of the CDR3 is TGTGCCAGCAGCCGGGAGATGAACACTGAAGCTTTCTTT. The encoded protein is CASSREMNTEAFF.

This clone was detected only a few times. This chain connects TRBV30 to TRBJ2-2, with D possibly TRBD2 on 6 matching bases. This CDR3 region has 16 residues. Germline V gene data show CDR1 as GTSNPN and CDR2 as SVGIG (reference sequence). V was shortened by 2 bases and J by 5 bases, with 18 bases between the two germline ends. CDR3 sequence reads: CAWSRKPGLITGELFF. In nucleotides, the CDR3 is TGTGCCTGGAGTAGGAAGCCGGGACTTATAACCGGGGAGCTGTTTTTT.

In this sample, this clone turned up a few times. The rearrangement joins TRBV7-9 to TRBJ2-7, with D possibly matching TRBD2 (6 bases). V dropped 0 bases and J dropped 6 bases, with 9 bases sitting between them. The CDR3 length is 13 residues. The germline CDR1 and CDR2 sequences are SEHNR and FQNEAQ (reference sequence). The DNA of the CDR3 is TGTGCCAGCAGCTTAGCACTAGCATTCGAGCAGTACTTC. It encodes CASSLALAFEQYF.

This clone has only one observation. The rearrangement links TRBV10-3 to TRBJ1-1, with TRBD1 matching over 7 bases. This CDR3 has 17 residues. Germline V gives CDR1 ENHRY, CDR2 SYGVKD. V shed 0 bases and J 5 bases; nucleotides not matched to a gene: 12. CDR3 in DNA: TGTGCCATCAGTGAGTCGATTATGAGGGGGCGAGCGACTGAAGCTTTCTTT. Amino acids: CAISESIMRGRATEAFF.

The chain is built from TRBV18 and TRBJ1-4; a weak D match, TRBD1 (6 bases). In germline, CDR1 is KGHSH, CDR2 LQKENI. The CDR3 consists of 14 residues. V lost 3 bases, J lost 8 bases, and 13 bases lay in between. CDR3 loop: CASSPGHLGEKLFF. CDR3 sequence (DNA): TGTGCCAGCTCACCGGGACACCTTGGGGAAAAACTGTTTTTT.

The chain is built from TRBV27 and TRBJ2-7, with TRBD2 identical over 7 bases. The V gene end was trimmed by 5 bases and the J gene end by 6 bases; junction bases not matched to a gene: 16. There are 16 residues in the CDR3. Germline-derived CDR1 and CDR2 are MNHEY and SMNVEV (reference sequence). CDR3 nucleotide sequence: TGTGCCAGCAGTCCCCTCCGTCGGGGGGAGCAGCGCGAGCAGTACTTC. Protein: CASSPLRRGEQREQYF.

This chain connects TRBV5-6 to TRBJ2-1; 13 positions agree with TRBD2. The CDR3 covers 17 residues. V was clipped by 5 bases and J by 4 bases; unmatched bases: 9. CDR1 and CDR2 (germline): SGHDT, YYEEEE. CDR3 sequence: CASSRRLAGGIYNEQFF. Written as DNA, the CDR3 is TGTGCCAGCAGTCGACGACTAGCGGGGGGCATATACAATGAGCAGTTCTTC.

V is TRBV6-1 and J is TRBJ2-5, with TRBD2 as a possible D gene (6 bases). V was shortened by 3 bases and J by 1 base, with 9 bases between the two germline ends. Germline assignment: CDR1 MNHNS and CDR2 SASEGT. The CDR3 runs to 14 residues. CDR3 loop: CASSDGGTQETQYF. In DNA, the CDR3 is TGTGCCAGCAGTGATGGGGGGACCCAAGAGACCCAGTACTTC.

This clone was seen only a few times. This rearrangement joins TRBV11-2 to TRBJ1-1; D remains ambiguous. Germline lookup yields CDR1 SGHAT and CDR2 FQNNGV. The ends were cut back, 2 bases at V and 3 bases at J, with 13 bases in the middle. The CDR3 contains 15 residues. CDR3: CASSLLTAGYTEAFF. The CDR3 DNA sequence: TGTGCCAGCAGCTTATTAACGGCAGGATACACTGAAGCTTTCTTT.

The gene calls are TRBV6-1 and TRBJ1-1; a possible D gene is TRBD1 (5 bases). V lost 10 bases and J lost 4, with 16 bases in between. CDR3 length equals 13 residues. CDR1 and CDR2 (germline): MNHNS, SASEGT. CDR3 in amino acids: CATQGAFSTEAFF. The DNA for the CDR3 is TGTGCCACCCAGGGTGCTTTTAGCACTGAAGCTTTCTTT.

The CDR3 reads CASSRDNPRGDQYF. CDR3 DNA sequence: TGTGCCAGCAGCCGCGACAACCCCAGGGGAGACCAGTACTTC. The J gene is TRBJ2-5, the V gene TRBV5-5, with D tentatively TRBD1 (6 bases). CDR3 length: 14 residues. With 4 bases removed from V and 10 bases from J, the gap between germline ends came to 20 bases. Germline V CDR1 and CDR2: SGHKS, YYEKEE (reference sequence).

This chain links TRBV15 with TRBJ1-1, with D uncertain. The CDR3 sequence is 16 residues long. Germline loops: CDR1 LNHNV, CDR2 YYDKDF (reference sequence). The V end was cut by 2 bases, the J end by 5 bases, with 18 bases between. The CDR3 DNA is TGTGCCACCAGCAGACCCCTGGGAGGAATTAGTACTGAAGCTTTCTTT. As protein: CATSRPLGGISTEAFF. Full variable domain (remainder filled in from reference TRBV15 and TRBJ1-1): DAMVIQNPRYQVTQFGKPVTLSCSQTLNHNVMYWYQQKSSQAPKLLFHYYDKDFNNEADTPDNFQSRRPNTSFCFLDIRSPGLGDTAMYLCATSRPLGGISTEAFFGQGTRLTVV.

In this sample, this clone turned up a few times. The chain recombines TRBV30 with TRBJ2-5, with a tentative D call TRBD1 (5 bases). Germline V gene lookup returns CDR1 GTSNPN and CDR2 SVGIG (reference sequence). The CDR3 sequence is 13 residues long. V lost 1 base to trimming and J lost 5 bases, with 11 bases between them. For the CDR3, the DNA is TGTGCCTGGAGTGGGGGCCTTCGGGAGACCCAGTACTTC. Protein: CAWSGGLRETQYF. The complete variable domain, with remaining parts taken from reference TRBV30 and TRBJ2-5, reads SQTIHQWPATLVQPVGSPLSLECTVEGTSNPNLYWYRQAAGRGLQLLFYSVGIGQISSEVPQNLSASRPQDRQFILSSKKLLLSDSGFYLCAWSGGLRETQYFGPGTRLLVL.

There are a few counts of this clone. The rearrangement links TRBV5-1 to TRBJ2-3, with 8 bases that match TRBD2. V was pared by 0 bases and J by 0 bases, with 3 bases of the junction left unmatched. Germline V gene lookup returns CDR1 SGHRS and CDR2 YFSETQ. This CDR3 comprises 16 residues. DNA for the CDR3: TGCGCCAGCAGCTTGGACGGGAGGGCAAGCACAGATACGCAGTATTTT. Translation gives CASSLDGRASTDTQYF.

This rearrangement joins TRBV19 to TRBJ1-1; no firm D call. Between the trimmed V and J ends, which lost 6 bases and 2 bases, there was a span of 7 bases. Germline V lookup: CDR1 LNHDA, CDR2 SQIVND (reference sequence). This CDR3 contains 12 residues. CDR3 nucleotides: TGTGCCAGTAGGTCCGTCAACACTGAAGCTTTCTTT. This sequence encodes CASRSVNTEAFF.

The DNA for the CDR3 is TGTGCCAGCTCACCAGAGGCAGGGCCCTACGAGCAGTACTTC. This sequence encodes CASSPEAGPYEQYF. The chain links TRBV18 to TRBJ2-7; tentative D call: TRBD1 (5 bases). Trimming left V 2 bases short and J 2 bases short, with 10 bases between. Germline V CDR1 and CDR2: KGHSH, LQKENI. CDR3 length equals 14 residues.

CDR3 region: CAWRGISGSTGELFF. The CDR3, as DNA: TGTGCCTGGAGGGGAATTAGCGGGAGTACCGGGGAGCTGTTTTTT. The V gene is TRBV30, the J gene TRBJ2-2; 9 bases agree with TRBD2. V was clipped by 3 bases and J by 5 bases; unmatched bases: 7. The length of the CDR3 is 15 residues. Germline V lookup: CDR1 GTSNPN, CDR2 SVGIG (reference sequence).

The V call is TRBV7-8, the J call TRBJ2-2, with D perhaps TRBD2 (6 bases). V gave up 1 base and J gave up 0 bases, with 15 bases separating them. Looked up from germline, CDR1 is SGHVS and CDR2 is FQNEAQ. The CDR3 has 18 amino acids. The CDR3 sequence is CASSLVGNTGANTGELFF. DNA of the CDR3: TGTGCCAGCAGCTTAGTCGGAAATACGGGGGCGAACACCGGGGAGCTGTTTTTT.

Only a few counts were recorded for this clone. The V gene is TRBV7-3, the J gene TRBJ2-6; possible D gene TRBD1, 5 bases. The CDR3 loop spans 19 amino acids. Trimming left V 5 bases short and J 1 base short, with 21 bases between. Germline V CDR1 and CDR2: SGHTA, FQGTGA. In nucleotides, the CDR3 is TGTGCCAGCAGCCCCAGGCCCAGGGCCGAGGCTTCTGGGGCCAACGTCCTGACTTTC. Its translation: CASSPRPRAEASGANVLTF.

Written as DNA, the CDR3 is TGTGCCAGCACGGTATTAGATACGCAGTATTTT. As protein: CASTVLDTQYF. This sequence joins TRBV6-6 and TRBJ2-3; no clear D gene. Germline CDR1 reads MNHNY; CDR2 reads SVGAGI (reference sequence). The CDR3 length is 11 residues. The V and J ends lost 7 bases and 5 bases respectively, with 7 bases between them.

In DNA, the CDR3 is TGTGCCAGCAGCGTAGGCAGCGCCTACGAGCAGTACTTC. Amino acids: CASSVGSAYEQYF. The chain recombines TRBV9 with TRBJ2-7, with D uncertain. The V end was cut by 0 bases, the J end by 2 bases, with 6 bases between. The CDR3 runs to 13 residues. Germline lookup yields CDR1 SGDLS and CDR2 YYNGEE.